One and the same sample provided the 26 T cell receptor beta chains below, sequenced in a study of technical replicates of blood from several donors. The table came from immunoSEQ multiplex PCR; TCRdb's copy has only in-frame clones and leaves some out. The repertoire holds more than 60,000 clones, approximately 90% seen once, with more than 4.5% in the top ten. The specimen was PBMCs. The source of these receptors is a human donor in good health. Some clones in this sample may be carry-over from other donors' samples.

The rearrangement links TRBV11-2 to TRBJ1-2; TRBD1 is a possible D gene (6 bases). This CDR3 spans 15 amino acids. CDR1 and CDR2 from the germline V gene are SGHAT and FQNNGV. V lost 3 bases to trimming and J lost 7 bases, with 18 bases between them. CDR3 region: CASSFQGFGVRGYTF. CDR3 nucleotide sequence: TGTGCCAGCAGCTTCCAGGGGTTTGGCGTTCGTGGCTACACCTTC.

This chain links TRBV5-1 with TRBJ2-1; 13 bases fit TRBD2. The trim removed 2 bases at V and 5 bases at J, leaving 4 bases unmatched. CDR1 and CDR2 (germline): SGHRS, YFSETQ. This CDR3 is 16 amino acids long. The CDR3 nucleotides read TGCGCCAGCAGCTTAGGGGGACTAGCGGGGAACAATGAGCAGTTCTTC. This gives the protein CASSLGGLAGNNEQFF.

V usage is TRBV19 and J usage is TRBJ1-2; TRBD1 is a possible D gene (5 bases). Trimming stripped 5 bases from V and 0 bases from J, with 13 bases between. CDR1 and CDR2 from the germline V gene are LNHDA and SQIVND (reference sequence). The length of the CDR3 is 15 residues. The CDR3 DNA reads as TGTGCCAGTAGTGACGACAGAAATCCTAACTATGGCTACACCTTC. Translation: CASSDDRNPNYGYTF.

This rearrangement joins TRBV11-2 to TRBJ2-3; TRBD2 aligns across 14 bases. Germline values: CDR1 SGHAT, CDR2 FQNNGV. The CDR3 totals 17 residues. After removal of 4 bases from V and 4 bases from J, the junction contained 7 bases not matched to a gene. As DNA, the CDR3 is TGTGCCAGCAGCTCACTGGGACTAGCGGGAGAGTCAGATACGCAGTATTTT. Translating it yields CASSSLGLAGESDTQYF.

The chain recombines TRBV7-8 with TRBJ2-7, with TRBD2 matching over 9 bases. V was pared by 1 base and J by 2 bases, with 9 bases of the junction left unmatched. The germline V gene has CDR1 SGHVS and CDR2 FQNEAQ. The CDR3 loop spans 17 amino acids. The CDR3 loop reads CASSLVGGLAGTYEQYF. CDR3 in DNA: TGTGCCAGCAGCTTAGTTGGTGGCCTAGCGGGAACCTACGAGCAGTACTTC.

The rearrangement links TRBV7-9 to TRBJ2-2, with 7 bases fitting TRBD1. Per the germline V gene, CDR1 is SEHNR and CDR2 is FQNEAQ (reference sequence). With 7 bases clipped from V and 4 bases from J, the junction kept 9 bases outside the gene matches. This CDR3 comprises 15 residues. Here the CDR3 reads CASTFSGQVTGELFF. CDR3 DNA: TGTGCCAGCACCTTTTCCGGACAGGTCACCGGGGAGCTGTTTTTT.

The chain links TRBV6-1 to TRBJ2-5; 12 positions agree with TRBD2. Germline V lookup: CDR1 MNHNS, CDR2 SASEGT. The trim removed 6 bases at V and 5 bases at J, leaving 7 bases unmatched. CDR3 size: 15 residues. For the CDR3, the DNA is TGTGCCAGCAGACCCTGGACTAGCGGGACGGAGACCCAGTACTTC. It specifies CASRPWTSGTETQYF.

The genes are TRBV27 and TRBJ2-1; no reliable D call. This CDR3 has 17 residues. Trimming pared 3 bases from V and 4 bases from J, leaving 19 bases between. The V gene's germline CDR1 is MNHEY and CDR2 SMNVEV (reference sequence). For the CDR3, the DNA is TGTGCCAGCAGTTTGCTAGTGTCATCGACCGGATACAATGAGCAGTTCTTC. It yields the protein CASSLLVSSTGYNEQFF.

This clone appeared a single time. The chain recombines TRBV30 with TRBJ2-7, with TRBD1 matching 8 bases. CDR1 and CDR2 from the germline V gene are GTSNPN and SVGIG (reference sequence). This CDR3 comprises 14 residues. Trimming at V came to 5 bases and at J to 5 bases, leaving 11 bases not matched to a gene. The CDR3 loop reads CAWSKGQGAHEQYF. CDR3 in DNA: TGTGCCTGGTCAAAGGGGCAGGGGGCTCACGAGCAGTACTTC.

The DNA of the CDR3 is TGTGCCAGCAGCTTGAAGACGGTGGCGGCAACTAATGAAAAACTGTTTTTT. It yields the protein CASSLKTVAATNEKLFF. The chain couples TRBV13 to TRBJ1-4, with D unclear. Germline CDR1 and CDR2: PRHDT and FYEKMQ (reference sequence). This CDR3 is built from 17 residues. Trimming removed 3 bases at V and 0 bases at J, with 14 bases between.

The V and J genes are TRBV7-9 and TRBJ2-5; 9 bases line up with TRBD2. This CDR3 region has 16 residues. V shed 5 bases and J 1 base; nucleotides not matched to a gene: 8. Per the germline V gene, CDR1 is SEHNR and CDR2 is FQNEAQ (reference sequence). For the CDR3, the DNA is TGTGCCAGCAGCCAAGTCGGTAGCGGGGGCCAAGAGACCCAGTACTTC. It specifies CASSQVGSGGQETQYF. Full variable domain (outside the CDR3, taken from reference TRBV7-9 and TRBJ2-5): DTGVSQNPRHKITKRGQNVTFRCDPISEHNRLYWYRQTLGQGPEFLTYFQNEAQLEKSRLLSDRFSAERPKGSFSTLEIQRTEQGDSAMYLCASSQVGSGGQETQYFGPGTRLLVL.

The CDR3 DNA sequence: TGTGCCGGGGCGGACGGTAACAATGAGCAGTTCTTC. Its translation: CAGADGNNEQFF. This rearrangement joins TRBV7-9 to TRBJ2-1; D might be TRBD1 (5 bases). Germline assignment: CDR1 SEHNR and CDR2 FQNEAQ (reference sequence). V lost 11 bases to trimming and J lost 5 bases, with 13 bases between them. This CDR3 spans 12 amino acids.

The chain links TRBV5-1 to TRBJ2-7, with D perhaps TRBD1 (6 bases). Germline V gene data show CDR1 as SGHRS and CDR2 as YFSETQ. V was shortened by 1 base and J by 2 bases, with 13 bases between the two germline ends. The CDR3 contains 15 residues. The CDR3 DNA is TGCGCCAGCAGCTTGAATCTAGACAGGACCTACGAGCAGTACTTC. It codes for CASSLNLDRTYEQYF. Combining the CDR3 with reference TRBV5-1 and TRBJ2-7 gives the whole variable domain KAGVTQTPRYLIKTRGQQVTLSCSPISGHRSVSWYQQTPGQGLQFLFEYFSETQRNKGNFPGRFSGRQFSNSRSEMNVSTLELGDSALYLCASSLNLDRTYEQYFGPGTRLTVT.

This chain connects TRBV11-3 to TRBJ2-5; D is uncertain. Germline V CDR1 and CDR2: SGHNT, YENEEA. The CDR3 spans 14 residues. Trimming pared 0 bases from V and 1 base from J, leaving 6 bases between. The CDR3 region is CASSLDAAQETQYF. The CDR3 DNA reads TGTGCCAGCAGCTTAGATGCGGCCCAAGAGACCCAGTACTTC.

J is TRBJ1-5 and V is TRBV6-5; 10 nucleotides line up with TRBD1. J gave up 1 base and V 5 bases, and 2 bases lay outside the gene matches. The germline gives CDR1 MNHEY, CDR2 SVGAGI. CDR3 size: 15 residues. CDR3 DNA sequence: TGTGCCAGCAGTCTGGACAGGGGGAGCAATCAGCCCCAGCATTTT. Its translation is CASSLDRGSNQPQHF.

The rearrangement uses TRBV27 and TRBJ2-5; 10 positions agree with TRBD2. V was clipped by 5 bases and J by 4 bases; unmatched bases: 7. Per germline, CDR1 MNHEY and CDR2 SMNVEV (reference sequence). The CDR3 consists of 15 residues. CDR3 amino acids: CASSAGTSDGETQYF. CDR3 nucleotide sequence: TGTGCCAGCAGTGCAGGGACTAGCGACGGAGAGACCCAGTACTTC.

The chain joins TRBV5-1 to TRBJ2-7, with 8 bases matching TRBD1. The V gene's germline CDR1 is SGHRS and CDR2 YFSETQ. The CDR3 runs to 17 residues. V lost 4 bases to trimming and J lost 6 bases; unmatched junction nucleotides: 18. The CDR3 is CASSRIGNTGQVAEQYF. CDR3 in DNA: TGCGCCAGCAGCCGAATTGGGAACACGGGACAGGTCGCCGAGCAGTACTTC. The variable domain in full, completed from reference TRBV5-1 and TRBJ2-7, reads KAGVTQTPRYLIKTRGQQVTLSCSPISGHRSVSWYQQTPGQGLQFLFEYFSETQRNKGNFPGRFSGRQFSNSRSEMNVSTLELGDSALYLCASSRIGNTGQVAEQYFGPGTRLTVT.

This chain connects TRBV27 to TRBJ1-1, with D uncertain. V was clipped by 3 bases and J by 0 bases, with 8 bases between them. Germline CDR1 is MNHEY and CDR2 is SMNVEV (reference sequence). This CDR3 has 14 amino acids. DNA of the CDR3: TGTGCCAGCAGTTTGAAGACTGTGAACACTGAAGCTTTCTTT. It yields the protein CASSLKTVNTEAFF.

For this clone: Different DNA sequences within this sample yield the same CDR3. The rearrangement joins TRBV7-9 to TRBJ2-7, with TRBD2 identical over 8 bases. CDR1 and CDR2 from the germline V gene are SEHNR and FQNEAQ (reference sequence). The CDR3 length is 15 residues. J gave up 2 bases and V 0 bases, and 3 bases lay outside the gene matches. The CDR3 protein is CASSLAAGGTYEQYF. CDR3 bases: TGTGCCAGCAGCTTAGCGGCGGGAGGAACCTACGAGCAGTACTTC.

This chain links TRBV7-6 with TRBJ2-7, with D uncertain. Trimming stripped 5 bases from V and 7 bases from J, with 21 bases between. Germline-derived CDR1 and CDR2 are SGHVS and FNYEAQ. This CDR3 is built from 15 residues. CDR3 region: CASSPVAGAHGEQYF. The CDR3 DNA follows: TGTGCCAGCAGCCCGGTTGCTGGAGCCCATGGGGAGCAGTACTTC.

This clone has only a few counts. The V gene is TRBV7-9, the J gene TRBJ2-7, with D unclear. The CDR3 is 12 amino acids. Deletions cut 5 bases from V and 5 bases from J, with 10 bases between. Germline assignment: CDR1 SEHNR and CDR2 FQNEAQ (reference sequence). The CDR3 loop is CASSHGDHEQYF. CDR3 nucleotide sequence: TGTGCCAGCAGCCACGGTGATCACGAGCAGTACTTC.

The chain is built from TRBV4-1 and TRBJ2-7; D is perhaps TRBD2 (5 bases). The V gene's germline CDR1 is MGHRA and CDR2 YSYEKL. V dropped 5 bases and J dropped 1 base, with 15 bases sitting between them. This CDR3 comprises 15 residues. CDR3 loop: CASSARSGTSYEQYF. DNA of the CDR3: TGCGCCAGCAGCGCAAGGAGCGGAACTTCCTACGAGCAGTACTTC.

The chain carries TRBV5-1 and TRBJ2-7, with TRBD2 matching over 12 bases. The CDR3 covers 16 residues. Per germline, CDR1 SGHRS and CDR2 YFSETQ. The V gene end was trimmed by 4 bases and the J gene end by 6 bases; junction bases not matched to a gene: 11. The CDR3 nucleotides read TGCGCCAGCAGCCCCGGGGGGGGACTAGCGGGTTTCGAGCAGTACTTC. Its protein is CASSPGGGLAGFEQYF.

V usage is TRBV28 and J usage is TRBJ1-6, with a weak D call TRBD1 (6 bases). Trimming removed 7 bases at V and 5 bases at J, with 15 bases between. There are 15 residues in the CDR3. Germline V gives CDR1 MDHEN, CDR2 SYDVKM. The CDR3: CASTQGIGDNSPLHF. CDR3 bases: TGTGCCAGCACGCAGGGGATTGGCGATAATTCACCCCTCCACTTT.

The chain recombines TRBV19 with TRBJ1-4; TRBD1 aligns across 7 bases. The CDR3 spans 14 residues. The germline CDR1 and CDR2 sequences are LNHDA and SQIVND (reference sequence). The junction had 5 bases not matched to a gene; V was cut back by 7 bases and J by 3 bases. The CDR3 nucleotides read TGTGCCAGTACACGCGGGACAGCTAATGAAAAACTGTTTTTT. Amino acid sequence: CASTRGTANEKLFF.

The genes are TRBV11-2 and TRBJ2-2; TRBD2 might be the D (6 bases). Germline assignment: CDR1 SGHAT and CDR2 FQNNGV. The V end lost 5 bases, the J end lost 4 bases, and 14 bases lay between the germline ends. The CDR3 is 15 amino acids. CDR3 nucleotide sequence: TGTGCCAGCAGCCTGCCGGGACTTCGCACCGGGGAGCTGTTTTTT. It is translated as CASSLPGLRTGELFF. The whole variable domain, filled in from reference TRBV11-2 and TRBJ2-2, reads EAGVAQSPRYKIIEKRQSVAFWCNPISGHATLYWYQQILGQGPKLLIQFQNNGVVDDSQLPKDRFSAERLKGVDSTLKIQPAKLEDSAVYLCASSLPGLRTGELFFGEGSRLTVL.